This is a list of T cell receptor beta chains from one sample in a study of blood T cell repertoires in COVID-19. The repertoire was sequenced with immunoSEQ multiplex PCR; TCRdb's copy has only in-frame clones and lacks some. The table lists approximately 250,000 clones, 80% to 90% of them singletons, with about 0.93% in the top ten. Material: peripheral blood. The receptors shown here come from a man aged 35 to 55 with acute or convalescent COVID-19. Both conserved end residues are part of each CDR3. The D gene is left open where the match is weak. Rows give clone size only sometimes, using once, few, many, or a class for an expanded clone.

V gene	clone size	J gene	D gene	CDR3 DNA	CDR3 protein
TRBV10-2	-	TRBJ1-6	-	TGCGCCAGCACTTCAGGGGTCTCACCCCTCCACTTT	CASTSGVSPLHF
TRBV28	-	TRBJ1-5	-	TGTGCCAGCAGTTCTTATTGGGCCACCAATCAGCCCCAGCATTTT	CASSSYWATNQPQHF
TRBV28	-	TRBJ2-7	TRBD1	TGTGCCAGCAGTTATACGGGACAGGGAATCTACGAGCAGTACTTC	CASSYTGQGIYEQYF
TRBV6-4	-	TRBJ1-1	TRBD1	TGTGCCAGCAGGGATTGGGACAGGGGGACTGAAGCTTTCTTT	CASRDWDRGTEAFF
TRBV7-2	-	TRBJ2-3	-	TGTGCCAGCAGCTCCGGGACACGGAGTACGCAGTATTTT	CASSSGTRSTQYF
TRBV7-9	-	TRBJ1-6	TRBD1	TGTGCCAGCAGCTGGGGACAGTCAAGATCACCCCTCCACTTT	CASSWGQSRSPLHF
TRBV11-2	-	TRBJ1-2	TRBD1	TGTGCCAGCAGCACACTTCCGGGACAGGGGCTTGATGGCTACACCTTC	CASSTLPGQGLDGYTF
TRBV5-1	-	TRBJ1-4	TRBD1	TGCGCCAGCAGCTCGGGACAGGGCCGGGAAAAACTGTTTTTT	CASSSGQGREKLFF
TRBV9	-	TRBJ1-3	-	TGTGCCAGCAGCCAGACAGGACAATTTCGAAACACCATATATTTT	CASSQTGQFRNTIYF
TRBV7-9	-	TRBJ1-1	-	TGTGCCAGCAGCTTTGGGCAGGGTGCTTTCTTT	CASSFGQGAFF
TRBV5-4	-	TRBJ2-5	-	TGTGCCAGCAGCTTCACACCCAGGGCGGAGACCCAGTACTTC	CASSFTPRAETQYF
TRBV28	few	TRBJ1-5	TRBD1	TGTGCCTCCCGACGTGGGACAGGGGGCGGTCAGCCCCAGCATTTT	CASRRGTGGGQPQHF
TRBV6-5	-	TRBJ2-7	-	TGTGCCAGCAGCCGGGGGGCCTCCTACGAGCAGTACTTC	CASSRGASYEQYF
TRBV5-1	-	TRBJ1-1	-	TGCGCCAGCAGCTTGGTAGGGGCCAAAAACACTGAAGCTTTCTTT	CASSLVGAKNTEAFF
TRBV25-1	-	TRBJ1-1	-	TGTGCCAGCAGGGATAACTTGGGGGGACTCTACGAAGCTTTCTTT	CASRDNLGGLYEAFF
TRBV28	-	TRBJ1-4	-	TGTGCCAGCAGTTTAGAGGCAGGGGTTAATGAAAAACTGTTTTTT	CASSLEAGVNEKLFF
TRBV6-1	-	TRBJ1-4	TRBD1	TGTGCCAGCAGTGATCCGGGACAGGGGGCTGAAAAACTGTTTTTT	CASSDPGQGAEKLFF
TRBV2	once	TRBJ1-3	-	TGTGCCAGTGCCCCGGACACAACTGGAAACACCATATATTTT	CASAPDTTGNTIYF
TRBV5-1	-	TRBJ2-1	-	TGCGCCAGCAGCTCCCGAGGGAATGAGCAGTTCTTC	CASSSRGNEQFF
TRBV30	-	TRBJ1-5	-	TGTGCCTGGAGGGAGAATAGCAATCAGCCCCAGCATTTT	CAWRENSNQPQHF
TRBV28	-	TRBJ1-1	-	TGTGCCAGCAGTTTAGGCAGAAACACTGAAGCTTTCTTT	CASSLGRNTEAFF
TRBV28	-	TRBJ1-4	TRBD1	TGTGCCAGCAGTTCCCGGACAGGAGTTAATGAAAAACTGTTTTTT	CASSSRTGVNEKLFF
TRBV2	once	TRBJ2-1	TRBD2	TGTGCCAGCAGAGAGGGGACTAGCTCCCCCGGGGAGCAGTTCTTC	CASREGTSSPGEQFF
TRBV5-4	-	TRBJ2-1	TRBD2	TGTGCCAGCAGCCCGACTAGCGGGGGGTCCTACAATGAGCAGTTCTTC	CASSPTSGGSYNEQFF
TRBV12-3/TRBV12-4	-	TRBJ2-3	-	TGTGCCAGCAGTTCCTACAGGGGGGGTACGCAGTATTTT	CASSSYRGGTQYF
TRBV10-3	-	TRBJ1-6	TRBD1	TGTGCCACCGCCGGGACAGGGAATTCACCCCTCCACTTT	CATAGTGNSPLHF
TRBV27	few	TRBJ1-6	-	TGTGCCAGCGGTCGCTCCAGGGGTTCACCCCTCCACTTT	CASGRSRGSPLHF
TRBV6-1	few	TRBJ2-7	TRBD1	TGTGCCAGCAGTGAAGCCGGGACAGGTATCTACGAGCAGTACTTC	CASSEAGTGIYEQYF
TRBV24-1	once	TRBJ1-2	-	TGTGCCACCAGCGGGGTAGGGAGTAACTATGGCTACACCTTC	CATSGVGSNYGYTF
TRBV2	few	TRBJ1-5	TRBD1	TGTGCCAGCAGTACTCAGACAGGGGGGAACAATCAGCCCCAGCATTTT	CASSTQTGGNNQPQHF
TRBV29-1	-	TRBJ2-3	-	TGCAGCGTTGAAGGGGCTGGGCGGGACACAGATACGCAGTATTTT	CSVEGAGRDTDTQYF
TRBV7-9	few	TRBJ1-2	TRBD1	TGTGCCAGCAGCCCACTCCCGGGACAGGGGGCGTCGGAGTATGGCTACACCTTC	CASSPLPGQGASEYGYTF
TRBV19	-	TRBJ1-5	-	TGTGCCAGTAGTATCACCAGGGGTCTGAATCAGCCCCAGCATTTT	CASSITRGLNQPQHF
TRBV5-6	-	TRBJ2-1	TRBD1	TGTGCCAGCAGCTTTTTGGACAGGGATGGCAATGAGCAGTTCTTC	CASSFLDRDGNEQFF
TRBV7-8	-	TRBJ1-5	-	TGTGCCAGCAGCGACACTGGGGCAGGTGCTCAGCCCCAGCATTTT	CASSDTGAGAQPQHF
TRBV12-5	-	TRBJ1-2	TRBD1	TGTGCTAGTGGTTTGCCCCCAGGGGGGTATGGCTACACCTTC	CASGLPPGGYGYTF
TRBV27	few	TRBJ1-1	TRBD1	TGTGCCAGCAGTTTCCGGCTACTAGACAGGGTATGGGAGAACACTGAAGCTTTCTTT	CASSFRLLDRVWENTEAFF
TRBV9	-	TRBJ1-2	TRBD1	TGTGCCAGCAGTGGTAACAGGGGGTATTGGTATGGCTACACCTTC	CASSGNRGYWYGYTF
TRBV15	-	TRBJ2-1	-	TGTGCCACCAGCACAATAAGCGGAACCGCTGAGCAGTTCTTC	CATSTISGTAEQFF
TRBV6-2/TRBV6-3	few	TRBJ2-3	-	TGTGCCAGCAGTTACGGCGATACGCAGTATTTT	CASSYGDTQYF
TRBV11-2	few	TRBJ1-1	-	TGTGCCAGCAGCTTACGTACATTAACAGGGGCTTTCTTT	CASSLRTLTGAFF
TRBV5-8	-	TRBJ1-1	-	TGTGCCAGCAGCTTGTATCAAAGCCTGAACACTGAAGCTTTCTTT	CASSLYQSLNTEAFF
TRBV29-1	-	TRBJ1-1	-	TGCAGCGTTGGGAGAGGGCTCGGTGAAGCTTTCTTT	CSVGRGLGEAFF
TRBV4-1	-	TRBJ1-1	TRBD1	TGCGCCAGCAGCCAGAAGAGAGGGGACAGGGGGCTTGGCACTGAAGCTTTCTTT	CASSQKRGDRGLGTEAFF
TRBV18	-	TRBJ1-1	-	TGTGCCAGCTCACCAAGGGGGAACACTGAAGCTTTCTTT	CASSPRGNTEAFF
TRBV9	-	TRBJ2-1	TRBD2	TGTGCCAGCAGCGTAACTAGCGGGGGGGCAGATGAGCAGTTCTTC	CASSVTSGGADEQFF
TRBV7-9	-	TRBJ2-1	TRBD1	TGTGCCAGCAGGCTACAGGGGAATGAGCAGTTCTTC	CASRLQGNEQFF
TRBV7-9	few	TRBJ1-5	TRBD1	TGTGCCAGCAGCTGGGACAGGGTCGGAAGCAATCAGCCCCAGCATTTT	CASSWDRVGSNQPQHF